Detailed here is one T cell receptor beta chain. Its antigen is currently unknown. These data belong to a study of a mutant IDH1 vaccine in newly diagnosed glioma. Some clones are missing from TCRdb's copy, which holds only in-frame ones; the method was immunoSEQ multiplex PCR. This sample yields some 66,000 clones, of which 80% to 90% are seen a single time; about 4.2% belongs to the top ten. CDR1 is MRHNA and CDR2 is SNTAGT in the germline V gene. This CDR3 has 14 residues. The V end lost 0 bases, the J end lost 8 bases, and 13 bases lay between the germline ends. Time point specified: week 35, safety follow-up. The vaccine gave 300 ug of a 20-mer mutant IDH1 peptide subcutaneously per dose.

The chain uses TRBV6-4 and TRBJ1-2; D is unclear. Sequencing used PBMCs, obtained from a glioma patient whose treatment included an IDH1 peptide vaccine. The sequence was obtained from a man younger than 45 with glioma. CDR3 sequence reads: CASSDSNSFGGYTF. The CDR3 region has the DNA TGTGCCAGCAGTGACTCGAACAGCTTTGGCGGCTACACCTTC.